This TCR beta chain was captured in a study of glioma-infiltrating T cells (dated by TCRdb to 2016 to 2018). Background on the whole study: TCR alpha- and beta-chain repertoires were sequenced from glioma tissue, non-neoplastic brain tissue and matched peripheral blood mononuclear cells. Three low-grade glioma patients, seven or eight primary glioblastoma patients, and three non-glioma patients who contributed non-neoplastic brain tissue made up the paired cohort. To gauge divergence between tissue and blood T-cell populations, every tissue-infiltrating repertoire was compared against the peripheral blood repertoire from the same patient.

V is reduced by 2 bases and J by 6 bases, leaving a spacing of 21 bases between them. For CDR1 and CDR2, the germline V gene lists MNHEY and SVGEGT. Counted from cysteine to phenylalanine, this CDR3 has 17 amino acids. Only the CDR3 region is kept as DNA, spanning 51 bases read in frame from base 1. The iRepertoire nested amplicon-rescue multiplex PCR (arm-PCR) platform was used to amplify TCR alpha and beta CDR3 regions from RNA. The input for one-step reverse transcription and amplification was roughly 85-400 ng of either tissue mRNA or PBMC total RNA. Following bead purification, Illumina adapters were added by a secondary multiplex PCR, and libraries between 200 and 400 bp were gel-purified. Demultiplexing relied on internal 6-nucleotide barcodes carried by the libraries. The libraries were sequenced on an Illumina MiSeq using 2x220 or 2x250 nucleotide paired-end reads. In the original analysis: Paired reads were merged using FLASH 1.2.11 and were aligned to the GRCh37 human genome using BWA-MEM, after which TRA and TRB reads were extracted. An IMGT-derived reference of cassette sequences and CDR3 motifs, with pseudogenes included, was used for V and J assignment. Reads were translated in three frames, and productive CDR3s were defined as those with a C...FGXG motif and no stop codons. A clonotype was defined as a unique combination of a V-J cassette pair and a CDR3 amino acid sequence. Reads were filtered by Hamming distance, thresholded by each sample's sequence error rate in mapped regions. The public reads were reanalyzed by TCRdb: fastp trimming at Q25, MiXCR alignment, in-frame beta chains only. Rows matching on CDR3 protein sequence are summarized as one entry with the most common DNA and genes. The V and J calls follow TCRdb's processing rather than the paper's. In this sample the table shows about 180,000 distinct CDR3 sequences, more than 35% of which occur a single time. The leading ten clones occupy under 6.5% of the sample.

The full study reports these points: VJ-independent divergence between tissue and blood was found to be below expectation in non-neoplastic patients but above expectation in all gliomas, particularly low-grade gliomas. The group comparisons were based on small numbers of patients: three non-neoplastic, three low-grade glioma and several glioblastoma patients. Very few CDR3 sequences were shared between tissue and blood, attributed to high CDR3 diversity and limited sampling.

Ten or more counts support this clonotype. Its cognate antigen has yet to be identified. Base qualities were left out, and no much larger clone turns up one base away. This receptor chain uses TRBV6-2 or TRBV6-3 and TRBJ2-3; no D gene is confidently identified. The receptor was isolated from a human donor with low-grade glioma or glioblastoma, undergoing nonglioma brain surgery, or in good health (not recorded which). The sample consisted of glioma tissue, nonneoplastic brain tissue, or PBMCs (not recorded which). The CDR3 amino acid sequence is: CASSYMFGQAHLDTQYF. The nucleotide sequence reads TGTGCCAGCAGTTACATGTTCGGGCAGGCCCATCTTGATACGCAGTATTTT.